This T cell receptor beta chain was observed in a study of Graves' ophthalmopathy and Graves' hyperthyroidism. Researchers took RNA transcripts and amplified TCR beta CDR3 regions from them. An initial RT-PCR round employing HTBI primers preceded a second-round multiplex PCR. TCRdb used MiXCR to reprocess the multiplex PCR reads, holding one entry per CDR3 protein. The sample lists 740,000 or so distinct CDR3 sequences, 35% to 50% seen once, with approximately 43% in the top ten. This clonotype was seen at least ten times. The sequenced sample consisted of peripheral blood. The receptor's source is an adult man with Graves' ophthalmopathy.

CDR3 loop: CASSREPIGGELFF. The CDR3, as DNA: TGTGCCAGCAGCCGCGAGCCCATTGGCGGGGAGCTGTTTTTT. The chain has TRBV11-2 and TRBJ2-2; no clear D gene. Germline V gives CDR1 SGHAT, CDR2 FQNNGV. V was shortened by 5 bases and J by 7 bases, with 14 bases between the two germline ends. The CDR3 totals 14 residues.